The clone carrying this T cell receptor (beta chain) occurred once. Antigen specificity is unknown. Time point: week 47, end of study. Every vaccination contained 300 ug of the mutant IDH1 20-mer peptide and was paired with topical imiquimod. Eight vaccine injections were given to patients in weeks 1, 3, 5, 7, 11, 15, 19 and 23. Method: immunoSEQ multiplex PCR; TCRdb's copy keeps in-frame clones and lacks some. The sample consists of 75,000 to 95,000 clones, roughly 86% of them appearing once. This sample was taken from a study of a mutant IDH1 vaccine in newly diagnosed glioma. Looking at the study overall: Receipt of radiotherapy, temozolomide, or both preceded the study, and most received both.

The V gene's germline CDR1 is SNHLY and CDR2 FYNNEI. The CDR3 loop spans 13 amino acids. With 8 bases removed from V and 0 bases from J, the gap between germline ends came to 10 bases. The sequence was obtained from a woman in her forties or fifties with glioma. The sample was PBMCs, taken from a glioma patient whose treatment included an IDH1 peptide vaccine. This chain links TRBV2 with TRBJ2-5; D call uncertain. The CDR3 is CASDGLYQETQYF. The DNA of the CDR3 is TGTGCCAGCGACGGATTGTACCAAGAGACCCAGTACTTC. The variable domain in full, completed from reference TRBV2 and TRBJ2-5, reads EPEVTQTPSHQVTQMGQEVILRCVPISNHLYFYWYRQILGQKVEFLVSFYNNEISEKSEIFDDQFSVERPDGSNFTLKIRSTKLEDSAMYFCASDGLYQETQYFGPGTRLLVL.